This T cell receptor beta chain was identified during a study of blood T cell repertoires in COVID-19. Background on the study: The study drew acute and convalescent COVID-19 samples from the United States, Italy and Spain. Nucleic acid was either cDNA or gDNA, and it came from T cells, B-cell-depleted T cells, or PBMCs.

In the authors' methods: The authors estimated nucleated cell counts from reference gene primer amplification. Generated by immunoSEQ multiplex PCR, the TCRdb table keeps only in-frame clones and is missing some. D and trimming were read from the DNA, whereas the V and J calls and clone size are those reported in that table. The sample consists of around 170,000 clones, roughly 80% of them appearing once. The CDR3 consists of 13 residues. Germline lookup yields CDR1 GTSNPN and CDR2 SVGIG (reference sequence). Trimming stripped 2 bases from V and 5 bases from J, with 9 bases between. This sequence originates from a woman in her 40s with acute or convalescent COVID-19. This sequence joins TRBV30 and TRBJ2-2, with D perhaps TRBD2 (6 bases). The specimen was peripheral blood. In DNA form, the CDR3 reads TGTGCCTGGAGTTGGGCGGGGACCGGGGAGCTGTTTTTT. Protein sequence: CAWSWAGTGELFF.